One T cell receptor beta chain is described in this entry. The sample belongs to a study of T cells in Graves' hyperthyroidism and ophthalmopathy. TCR beta CDR3 region amplification was performed from RNA transcripts. The study used the HTBI primer set for a first-round RT-PCR of the TCR CDR3. TCRdb reanalysed the multiplex PCR reads using MiXCR and keeps one entry per CDR3 protein. The data contain 550,000 to 700,000 distinct CDR3 sequences, roughly 50% of them singletons. Trimming left V 1 base short and J 0 bases short, with 15 bases between. The CDR3 covers 16 residues. CDR1 and CDR2 (germline): SQVTM, ANQGSEA.

The genes are TRBV29-1 and TRBJ1-1; D gene unclear. This sequence was found in an adult woman with Graves' disease, either hyperthyroidism or ophthalmopathy (not recorded which). Sequencing was performed on peripheral blood or thyroid tissue (not recorded which). The CDR3: CSVEVGADFMNTEAFF. In nucleotides, the CDR3 is TGCAGCGTTGAAGTGGGAGCTGACTTCATGAACACTGAAGCTTTCTTT. Together with reference TRBV29-1 and TRBJ1-1, the CDR3 gives the full variable domain: SAVISQKPSRDICQRGTSLTIQCQVDSQVTMMFWYRQQPGQSLTLIATANQGSEATYESGFVIDKFPISRPNLTFSTLTVSNMSPEDSSIYLCSVEVGADFMNTEAFFGQGTRLTVV.